This T cell receptor beta chain was sequenced in a study of neoadjuvant nivolumab and ipilimumab in lung cancer. Study observations and caveats: Only two of four nivolumab-treated tumors gained richness and clonality by surgery. Resected-tumor TCR richness correlated positively with pretherapy blood richness.

This clone was counted a single time. Antigen unknown. Generated by immunoSEQ multiplex PCR, the TCRdb table keeps only in-frame clones and is missing some. The sample lists about 25,000 clones, around 86% occurring once. CDR1 SGHRS and CDR2 YFSETQ come from the germline V gene. V shed 0 bases and J 8 bases; nucleotides not matched to a gene: 11. The CDR3 covers 17 residues. This chain joins TRBV5-1 and TRBJ2-1; 10 nucleotides agree with TRBD2. Material: tumor tissue, obtained after neoadjuvant nivolumab, alone or with ipilimumab, at or shortly before surgery. The receptor was derived from an adult with non-small cell lung cancer. The CDR3 sequence is CASSLAAAGGPRDEQFF. Written as DNA, the CDR3 is TGCGCCAGCAGCTTGGCCGCAGCGGGAGGGCCGAGGGATGAGCAGTTCTTC.